The clone carrying this TCR beta chain was counted between two and nine times. What it recognizes is unknown. The record originates from a study of T cell responses to AZD1222 COVID-19 vaccine. Study-wide results and limits: The donor cohort was predominantly white British with a female majority, and clonal diversity may have been underestimated. The study identified only six AZD1222 recipients as seropositive at baseline. Two AZD1222 doses significantly raised spike-specific TCR breadth and depth over controls.

The V end was cut by 3 bases, the J end by 4 bases, with 10 bases between. The CDR3 sequence is 14 residues long. Germline lookup yields CDR1 ENHRY and CDR2 SYGVKD. Using immunoSEQ multiplex PCR, the repertoire was profiled, and TCRdb retains in-frame clones only, with some absent. The sample lists around 200,000 clones; around nine tenths were seen once. The source was peripheral blood, collected 28 days after the second AZD1222 dose. The chain links TRBV10-3 to TRBJ1-3; D perhaps matches TRBD1 (6 bases). The source of this sequence is an adult who received the AZD1222 COVID-19 vaccine. CDR3 protein: CAISEQGAGNTIYF. In DNA, the CDR3 is TGTGCCATCAGTGAACAGGGAGCAGGAAACACCATATATTTT.